The 21 T cell receptor beta chains in this list originate from one sample, sequenced in a study of spatial heterogeneity in lung cancer (dated by TCRdb to the late 2010s). Overall study outcomes, separate from this receptor: The tumor nonsynonymous mutation count correlated with the number of expanded alpha and beta TCRs within the tumor.

These TCRs are of unknown antigen specificity. This sample's time point label indicates: sample taken at primary tumor resection. Library prep was done by 5' RACE. For sequencing, a NextSeq 500 was employed. TCRdb cleaned the public reads at Q25 with fastp, built clones with MiXCR and kept in-frame beta chains. One record per CDR3 amino acid sequence lists the most common genes and DNA. A total of approximately 15,000 distinct CDR3 sequences appear in this sample, 6.2% of them only once. Together, the top ten hold around 6.5% of the sample. This specimen consisted of lung tumor tissue, obtained at surgery. These receptor sequences come from a male donor with early-stage non-small cell lung cancer.

This clonotype was counted between two and nine times. The size of this beta chain means little, since it is a stray read in a library made for alpha chains. The chain recombines TRBV11-3 with TRBJ2-3; a weak D match, TRBD2 (7 bases). The CDR3 sequence is 14 residues long. Germline V gene lookup returns CDR1 SGHNT and CDR2 YENEEA. Trimming took off 5 bases at V and 0 bases at J, with 9 bases between the two ends. The CDR3: CASSGGASTDTQYF. The DNA of the CDR3 is TGTGCCAGCAGCGGGGGGGCCAGCACAGATACGCAGTATTTT.

This clonotype was seen repeatedly, ten times or more. Found in a library prepared for alpha chains, this beta chain is an off-target read, and its abundance has little meaning. The gene calls are TRBV2 and TRBJ1-5; 8 positions match TRBD1. V lost 4 bases and J lost 7; bases outside the gene matches: 3. There are 13 residues in the CDR3. The germline CDR1 and CDR2 sequences are SNHLY and FYNNEI. The CDR3 region is CASSGTGLQPQHF. CDR3 coding DNA: TGTGCCAGCAGTGGGACAGGGTTGCAGCCCCAGCATTTT.

This clonotype was seen ten or more times. This beta chain is a stray read from a library made for alpha chains; its abundance is not meaningful. This chain uses TRBV9 with TRBJ1-2; D gene unclear. Germline assignment: CDR1 SGDLS and CDR2 YYNGEE. Trimming took off 0 bases at V and 6 bases at J, with 24 bases between the two ends. This CDR3 region has 18 residues. The DNA of the CDR3 is TGTGCCAGCAGCGTAGCGCGCCACCCGCAAGCTGGGTTGGATGGCTACACCTTC. This codes for CASSVARHPQAGLDGYTF. The full variable domain, with the rest looked up from reference TRBV9 and TRBJ1-2, is DSGVTQTPKHLITATGQRVTLRCSPRSGDLSVYWYQQSLDQGLQFLIQYYNGEERAKGNILERFSAQQFPDLHSELNLSSLELGDSALYFCASSVARHPQAGLDGYTFGSGTRLTVV.

Judged by abundance, this clonotype is medium-sized (0.01 to 0.1%). This beta chain appears as a stray read in a library generated for alpha chains; its size is not informative. V is TRBV20-1 and J is TRBJ1-6; tentatively, D is TRBD1 (5 bases). The germline V and J ends were trimmed by 7 bases and 14 bases, with 9 bases remaining between them. CDR1 is DFQATT, CDR2 SNEGSKA, per germline (reference sequence). This CDR3 region has 9 residues. CDR3 nucleotide sequence: TGCAGTGGACAGCATGCCCTCCACTTT. It encodes CSGQHALHF.

This clonotype came up many times. This beta chain is an unintended read in a library built for alpha chains; its size means little. V and J are TRBV28 and TRBJ2-1; D unresolved. The CDR3 is 11 residues long. The germline gives CDR1 MDHEN, CDR2 SYDVKM. V lost 7 bases, J lost 10 bases, and 11 bases lay in between. Here the CDR3 reads CASTHIKEQFF. The CDR3 region has the DNA TGTGCCAGCACCCACATTAAGGAGCAGTTCTTC.

This clonotype is classed as medium-sized. This beta chain is a stray sequence in a library constructed for alpha chains; its clone size is not meaningful. The chain recombines TRBV5-1 with TRBJ2-1; no clear D. Germline CDR1 is SGHRS and CDR2 is YFSETQ. Trimming pared 5 bases from V and 6 bases from J, leaving 12 bases between. This CDR3 is built from 13 residues. CDR3 nucleotide sequence: TGCGCCAGCAGTGGGGAATCGGGCAATGAGCAGTTCTTC. Amino acid sequence: CASSGESGNEQFF.

Turning to this clonotype: This beta chain lies outside the target of a library built for alpha chains; its clone size means little. The chain combines TRBV6-1 with TRBJ2-1; no firm D call. Deletions cut 4 bases from V and 4 bases from J, with 8 bases between. Looked up from germline, CDR1 is MNHNS and CDR2 is SASEGT. The CDR3 sequence is 13 residues long. CDR3 sequence (DNA): TGTGCCAGCAGTGGAGGACCGTACAATGAGCAGTTCTTC. It encodes CASSGGPYNEQFF.

This clonotype showed up many times. This beta chain is an off-target read within a library intended for alpha chains, so its frequency means little. The rearrangement uses TRBV9 and TRBJ1-1; TRBD1 might be the D (6 bases). Trimming stripped 4 bases from V and 1 base from J, with 11 bases between. The CDR3 contains 14 residues. The germline CDR1 and CDR2 sequences are SGDLS and YYNGEE. CDR3 sequence (DNA): TGTGCCAGCAGCCCCGGACAGCGGAACACTGAAGCTTTCTTT. Translation gives CASSPGQRNTEAFF.

This clonotype was detected ten times or more. The junction differs from germline at one of its ends, possibly a read error. Since it is a stray read in a library aimed at alpha chains, this beta chain has a size that is not meaningful. The chain combines TRBV24-1 with TRBJ2-2, with D perhaps matching TRBD1 or TRBD2 (5 bases each). The CDR3 has 17 amino acids. CDR1 is KGHDR, CDR2 SFDVKD, per germline. The CDR3 sequence: CATSDFSGTRNAGELFF. CDR3 DNA sequence: TGTGCCACCAGTGATTTCTCCGGGACGAGGAACGCCGGGGAGCTGTTTTTT.

About this clonotype itself: The library was prepared for alpha chains; this beta chain is a stray read, so its frequency means little. This chain connects TRBV9 to TRBJ1-6; the D gene is possibly TRBD1 (5 bases). Germline assignment: CDR1 SGDLS and CDR2 YYNGEE. The length of the CDR3 is 15 residues. The V and J ends lost 0 bases and 8 bases respectively, with 12 bases between them. The CDR3 loop is CASSVGPREDSPLHF. The CDR3 nucleotides are TGTGCCAGCAGCGTAGGTCCCAGGGAAGATTCACCCCTCCACTTT.

As regards this clonotype: A read error may be the cause here, since a much bigger clone is one base away. This beta chain was picked up by a library intended for alpha chains and is off target, so its count carries little meaning. The rearrangement uses TRBV7-2 and TRBJ2-5; unclear D gene. This CDR3 spans 13 amino acids. Germline loops: CDR1 SGHTA, CDR2 FQGNSA. The CDR3 reads CAGSTAWKETQYF. CDR3 DNA sequence: TGTGCCGGCAGCACCGCCTGGAAAGAGACCCAGTACTTC.

This clonotype was seen a few times. The size of this beta chain means little, since it is a stray read in a library made for alpha chains. The chain joins TRBV20-1 to TRBJ2-7, with D possibly being TRBD2 (6 bases). This CDR3 is built from 13 residues. The V and J ends lost 0 bases and 3 bases respectively, with 9 bases between them. Germline V gene sequence: CDR1 DFQATT, CDR2 SNEGSKA (reference sequence). The CDR3 reads CSARDGGNYEQYF. The CDR3, as DNA: TGCAGTGCTAGAGATGGGGGGAACTACGAGCAGTACTTC.

This clonotype appeared many times. The size of this beta chain means little, since it is a stray read in a library made for alpha chains. The V and J genes are TRBV7-7 and TRBJ1-4; perhaps TRBD1 as D (5 bases). The CDR3 runs 14 residues. CDR1 and CDR2 from the germline V gene are SSHAT and FNYEAQ (reference sequence). V was clipped by 5 bases and J by 4 bases, with 11 bases between them. DNA for the CDR3: TGTGCCAGCAGCCCAGACAGATATAATGAAAAACTGTTTTTT. Translation: CASSPDRYNEKLFF.

By sample share, this clonotype is large. This beta chain turned up in a library designed for alpha chains; as an off-target read, its abundance says little. The chain links TRBV27 to TRBJ2-3, with TRBD2 identical over 9 bases. This CDR3 has 13 residues. Germline CDR1 MNHEY, CDR2 SMNVEV (reference sequence). CDR3 in amino acids: CATSGGGSDTQYF. CDR3 nucleotides: TGTGCGACTAGCGGAGGGGGTTCAGATACGCAGTATTTT.

Ten or more counts support this clonotype. This beta chain slipped into a library made for alpha chains as a stray read, so its size is not meaningful. This chain connects TRBV7-2 to TRBJ2-7; no reliable D call. This CDR3 spans 14 amino acids. Germline CDR1 SGHTA, CDR2 FQGNSA. V was shortened by 5 bases and J by 0 bases, with 11 bases between the two germline ends. In DNA, the CDR3 is TGTGCCAGCAGCCTGTCACAGAGCTCCTACGAGCAGTACTTC. Residues: CASSLSQSSYEQYF. The whole variable domain, filled in from reference TRBV7-2 and TRBJ2-7, reads GAGVSQSPSNKVTEKGKDVELRCDPISGHTALYWYRQSLGQGLEFLIYFQGNSAPDKSGLPSDRFSAERTGGSVSTLTIQRTQQEDSAVYLCASSLSQSSYEQYFGPGTRLTVT.

The sample holds many counts of this clonotype. Since it is a stray read in a library aimed at alpha chains, this beta chain has a size that is not meaningful. The genes are TRBV6-5 and TRBJ2-7; 8 bases agree with TRBD2. The J segment lost 3 bases and the V segment lost 8 bases, leaving 6 bases of the junction unmatched. CDR3 length equals 13 residues. The germline CDR1 and CDR2 sequences are MNHEY and SVGAGI. CDR3 loop: CASGPSGSYEQYF. DNA for the CDR3: TGTGCCAGCGGACCAAGCGGGAGCTACGAGCAGTACTTC.

This clonotype was seen a few times. This beta chain lies outside the target of a library built for alpha chains; its clone size means little. V is TRBV28 and J is TRBJ1-1; D is unclear. The CDR3 has 12 residues. Germline V gives CDR1 MDHEN, CDR2 SYDVKM. Trimming took off 6 bases at V and 9 bases at J, with 14 bases between the two ends. Here the CDR3 DNA reads TGTGCCAGCAGCAATACACTGAGGCAAGCTTTCTTT. Translated: CASSNTLRQAFF.

This clonotype was observed at least ten times. This beta chain is a stray sequence in a library constructed for alpha chains; its clone size is not meaningful. V usage is TRBV11-1 and J usage is TRBJ1-1, with D maybe TRBD1 (5 bases). CDR1 is SGHAT and CDR2 is FQDESV in the germline V gene (reference sequence). CDR3 length: 14 residues. The V and J ends lost 2 bases and 2 bases respectively, with 9 bases between them. The CDR3 sequence is CASSLWRGNTEAFF. Here the CDR3 DNA reads TGTGCCAGCAGCTTATGGAGGGGAAACACTGAAGCTTTCTTT.

By share of the sample, this clonotype is medium-sized. This beta chain slipped into a library made for alpha chains as a stray read, so its size is not meaningful. The chain links TRBV9 to TRBJ2-3; no reliable D call. V was pared by 0 bases and J by 5 bases, with 4 bases between. Germline V gene sequence: CDR1 SGDLS, CDR2 YYNGEE. CDR3 size: 12 residues. The CDR3 here is CASSVDKDTQYF. The CDR3 DNA reads TGTGCCAGCAGCGTAGATAAAGATACGCAGTATTTT.

This clonotype came up many times. Being off target in a library aimed at alpha chains, this beta chain has a size of little meaning. The chain is built from TRBV20-1 and TRBJ2-1; possibly TRBD2 for D (7 bases). The CDR3 is 14 amino acids. Germline CDR1 and CDR2: DFQATT and SNEGSKA (reference sequence). V dropped 6 bases and J dropped 0 bases, with 12 bases sitting between them. This chain's CDR3 is CSAKGGSSYNEQFF. CDR3 nucleotide sequence: TGCAGTGCAAAGGGGGGGAGCTCCTACAATGAGCAGTTCTTC.

In this sample, this clonotype turned up many times. The library was designed around alpha chains, so this beta chain is a stray read whose abundance carries little weight. This chain uses TRBV6-2 or TRBV6-3 with TRBJ2-5, with TRBD1 matching 8 bases. With 3 bases clipped from V and 2 bases from J, the junction kept 5 bases outside the gene matches. This CDR3 has 15 amino acids. Germline V gene sequence: CDR1 MNHEY, CDR2 SVGEGT. CDR3 loop: CASSYEGTGQETQYF. In DNA, the CDR3 is TGTGCCAGCAGTTATGAGGGGACAGGACAAGAGACCCAGTACTTC.